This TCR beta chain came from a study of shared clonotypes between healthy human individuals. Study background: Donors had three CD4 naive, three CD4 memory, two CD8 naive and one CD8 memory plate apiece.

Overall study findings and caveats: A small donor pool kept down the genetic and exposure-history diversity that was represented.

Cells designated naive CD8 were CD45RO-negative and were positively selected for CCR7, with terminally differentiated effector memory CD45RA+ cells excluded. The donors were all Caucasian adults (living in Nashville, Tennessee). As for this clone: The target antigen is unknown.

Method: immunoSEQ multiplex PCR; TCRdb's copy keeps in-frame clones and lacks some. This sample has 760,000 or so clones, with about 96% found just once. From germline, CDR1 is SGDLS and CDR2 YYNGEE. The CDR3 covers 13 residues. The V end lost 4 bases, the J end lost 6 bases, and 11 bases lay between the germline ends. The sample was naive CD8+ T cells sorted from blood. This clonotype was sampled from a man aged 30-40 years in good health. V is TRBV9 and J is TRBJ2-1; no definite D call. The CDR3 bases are TGTGCCAGCAGCCCCCAGAATGGCAATGAGCAGTTCTTC. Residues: CASSPQNGNEQFF.